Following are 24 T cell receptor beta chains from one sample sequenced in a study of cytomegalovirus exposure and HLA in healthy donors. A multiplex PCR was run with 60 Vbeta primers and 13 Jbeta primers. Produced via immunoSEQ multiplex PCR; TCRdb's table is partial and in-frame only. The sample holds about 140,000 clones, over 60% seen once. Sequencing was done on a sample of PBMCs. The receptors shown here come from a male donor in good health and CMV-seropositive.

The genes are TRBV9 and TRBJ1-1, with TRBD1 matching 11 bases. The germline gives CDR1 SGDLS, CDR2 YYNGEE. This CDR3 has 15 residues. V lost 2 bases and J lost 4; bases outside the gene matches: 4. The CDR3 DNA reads TGTGCCAGCAGCGTGACCGGGACAGGGGGCACTGAAGCTTTCTTT. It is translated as CASSVTGTGGTEAFF.

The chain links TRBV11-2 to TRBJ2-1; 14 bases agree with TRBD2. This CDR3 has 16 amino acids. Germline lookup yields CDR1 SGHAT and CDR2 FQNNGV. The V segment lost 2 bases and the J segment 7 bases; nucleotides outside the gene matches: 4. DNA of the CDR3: TGTGCCAGCAGCTTAACTCGGACTAGCGGGAGGAATGAGCAGTTCTTC. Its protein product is CASSLTRTSGRNEQFF.

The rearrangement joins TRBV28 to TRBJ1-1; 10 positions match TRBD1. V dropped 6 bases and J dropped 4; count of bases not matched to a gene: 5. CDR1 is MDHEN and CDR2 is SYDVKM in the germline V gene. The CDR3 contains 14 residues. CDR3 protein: CASRTGGEGTEAFF. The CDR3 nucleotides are TGTGCCAGCAGGACAGGGGGCGAGGGCACTGAAGCTTTCTTT.

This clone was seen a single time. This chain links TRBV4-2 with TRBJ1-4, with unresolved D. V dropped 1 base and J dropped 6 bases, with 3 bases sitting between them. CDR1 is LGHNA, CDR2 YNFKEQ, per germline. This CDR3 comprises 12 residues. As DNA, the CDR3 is TGTGCCAGCAGCCAAGTCGATGAAAAACTGTTTTTT. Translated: CASSQVDEKLFF.

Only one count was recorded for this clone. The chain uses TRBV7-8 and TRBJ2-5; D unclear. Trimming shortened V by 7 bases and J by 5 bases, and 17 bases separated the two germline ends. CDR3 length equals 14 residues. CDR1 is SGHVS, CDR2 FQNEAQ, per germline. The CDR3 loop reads CASKNPVGAETQYF. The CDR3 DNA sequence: TGTGCCAGCAAAAACCCAGTGGGCGCTGAGACCCAGTACTTC.

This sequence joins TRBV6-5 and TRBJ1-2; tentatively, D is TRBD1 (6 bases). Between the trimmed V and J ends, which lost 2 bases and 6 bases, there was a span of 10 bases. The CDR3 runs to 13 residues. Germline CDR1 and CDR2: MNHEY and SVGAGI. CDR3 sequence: CASSYLGADGYTF. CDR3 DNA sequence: TGTGCCAGCAGTTACCTGGGGGCGGATGGCTACACCTTC.

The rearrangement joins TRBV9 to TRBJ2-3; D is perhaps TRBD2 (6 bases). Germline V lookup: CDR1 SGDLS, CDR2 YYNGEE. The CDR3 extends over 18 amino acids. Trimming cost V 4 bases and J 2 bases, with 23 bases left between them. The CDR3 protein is CASSSSFDPAGNTDTQYF. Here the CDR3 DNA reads TGTGCCAGCAGCTCCTCCTTTGATCCGGCGGGGAACACAGATACGCAGTATTTT.

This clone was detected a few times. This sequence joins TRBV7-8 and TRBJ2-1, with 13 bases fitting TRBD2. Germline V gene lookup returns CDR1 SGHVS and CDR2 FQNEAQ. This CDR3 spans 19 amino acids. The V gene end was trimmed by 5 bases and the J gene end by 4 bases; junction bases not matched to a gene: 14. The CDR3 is CASSLRTSGGAAPYNEQFF. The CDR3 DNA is TGTGCCAGCAGCCTAAGGACTAGCGGGGGTGCGGCTCCTTACAATGAGCAGTTCTTC.

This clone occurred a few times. CDR3 in DNA: TGTGCCAGCAGCTTAGATCCGGGACAGGGGGCGAACACCGGGGAGCTGTTTTTT. It yields the protein CASSLDPGQGANTGELFF. The chain employs TRBV11-3 and TRBJ2-2; 11 bases map to TRBD1. V shed 0 bases, J shed 0 bases, and the junction held 3 bases outside the gene matches. CDR1 is SGHNT and CDR2 is YENEEA in the germline V gene. The CDR3 totals 18 residues. The whole variable domain, filled in from reference TRBV11-3 and TRBJ2-2, reads EAGVVQSPRYKIIEKKQPVAFWCNPISGHNTLYWYLQNLGQGPELLIRYENEEAVDDSQLPKDRFSAERLKGVDSTLKIQPAELGDSAVYLCASSLDPGQGANTGELFFGEGSRLTVL.

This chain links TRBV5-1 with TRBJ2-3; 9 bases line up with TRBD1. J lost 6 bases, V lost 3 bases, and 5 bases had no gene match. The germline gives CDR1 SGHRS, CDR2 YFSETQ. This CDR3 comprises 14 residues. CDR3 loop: CASSSDRGEDTQYF. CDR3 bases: TGCGCCAGCAGCTCGGACAGGGGTGAGGATACGCAGTATTTT.

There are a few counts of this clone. This CDR3 reads CASSLASYNEQFF. The CDR3 region has the DNA TGTGCCAGCAGCTTGGCATCCTACAATGAGCAGTTCTTC. This sequence joins TRBV7-2 and TRBJ2-1; D unresolved. CDR1 is SGHTA and CDR2 is FQGNSA in the germline V gene. This CDR3 is built from 13 residues. V shed 3 bases and J shed 1 base, with 4 bases lying between them.

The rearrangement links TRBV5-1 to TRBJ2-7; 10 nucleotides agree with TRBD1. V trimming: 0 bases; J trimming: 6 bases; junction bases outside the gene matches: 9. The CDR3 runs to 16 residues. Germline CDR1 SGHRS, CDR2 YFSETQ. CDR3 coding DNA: TGCGCCAGCAGCTTGGCCGGTGGACAGGGGGTATCCGAGCAGTACTTC. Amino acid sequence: CASSLAGGQGVSEQYF.

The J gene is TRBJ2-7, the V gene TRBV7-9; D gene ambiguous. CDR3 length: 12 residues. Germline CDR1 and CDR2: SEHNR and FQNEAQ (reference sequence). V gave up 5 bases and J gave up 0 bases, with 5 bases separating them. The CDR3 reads CASSTSSYEQYF. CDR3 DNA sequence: TGTGCCAGCAGCACAAGCTCCTACGAGCAGTACTTC.

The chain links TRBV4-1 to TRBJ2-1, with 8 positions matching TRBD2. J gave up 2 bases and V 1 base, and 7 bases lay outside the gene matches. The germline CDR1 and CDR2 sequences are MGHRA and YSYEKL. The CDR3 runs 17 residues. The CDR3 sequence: CASSQGRLAITYNEQFF. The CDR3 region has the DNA TGCGCCAGCAGCCAAGGTAGACTAGCGATCACCTACAATGAGCAGTTCTTC.

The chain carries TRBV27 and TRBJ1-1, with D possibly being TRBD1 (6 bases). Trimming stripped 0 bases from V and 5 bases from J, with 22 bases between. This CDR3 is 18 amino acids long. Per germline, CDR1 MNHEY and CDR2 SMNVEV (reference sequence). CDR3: CASSLSGSSQGLGTEAFF. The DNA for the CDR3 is TGTGCCAGCAGTTTATCAGGGAGTTCACAGGGTCTCGGAACTGAAGCTTTCTTT.

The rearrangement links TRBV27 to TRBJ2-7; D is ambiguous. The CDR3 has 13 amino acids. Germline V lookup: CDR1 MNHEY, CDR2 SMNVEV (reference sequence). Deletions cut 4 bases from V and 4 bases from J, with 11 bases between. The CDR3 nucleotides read TGTGCCAGCAGTTCAGGTCCCTTGTACGAGCAGTACTTC. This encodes CASSSGPLYEQYF.

CDR3 sequence reads: CASSQFDYGYTF. DNA of the CDR3: TGTGCCAGCAGCCAATTTGACTATGGCTACACCTTC. The chain couples TRBV6-1 to TRBJ1-2, with D unresolved. The CDR3 length is 12 residues. V lost 6 bases and J lost 3, with 8 bases in between. The V gene's germline CDR1 is MNHNS and CDR2 SASEGT.

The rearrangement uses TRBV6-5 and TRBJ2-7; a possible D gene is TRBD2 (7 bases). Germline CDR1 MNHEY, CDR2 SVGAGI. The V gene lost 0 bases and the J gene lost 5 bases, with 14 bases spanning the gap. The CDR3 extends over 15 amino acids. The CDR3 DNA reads TGTGCCAGCAGTTACTCGACGGGGGGCGGGGACGAGCAGTACTTC. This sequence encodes CASSYSTGGGDEQYF.

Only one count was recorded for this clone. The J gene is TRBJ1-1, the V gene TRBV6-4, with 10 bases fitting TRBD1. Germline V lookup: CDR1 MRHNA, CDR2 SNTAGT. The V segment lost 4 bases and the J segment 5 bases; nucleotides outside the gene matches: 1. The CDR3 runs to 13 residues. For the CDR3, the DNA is TGTGCCAGCAGTGCGGACAGGGGGACTGAAGCTTTCTTT. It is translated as CASSADRGTEAFF.

CDR3 in amino acids: CAYRGGDTQYF. CDR3 sequence (DNA): TGTGCCTACCGAGGGGGAGATACGCAGTATTTT. This sequence joins TRBV30 and TRBJ2-3, with D possibly matching TRBD1 (6 bases). V was trimmed by 7 bases and J by 5 bases, leaving 10 bases between them. There are 11 residues in the CDR3. Germline V gene lookup returns CDR1 GTSNPN and CDR2 SVGIG (reference sequence).

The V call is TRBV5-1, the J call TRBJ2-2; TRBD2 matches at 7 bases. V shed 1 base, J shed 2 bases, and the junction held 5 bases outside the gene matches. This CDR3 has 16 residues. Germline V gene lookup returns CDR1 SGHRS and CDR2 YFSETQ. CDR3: CASSLYLADNTGELFF. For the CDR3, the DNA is TGCGCCAGCAGCTTGTACCTAGCGGACAACACCGGGGAGCTGTTTTTT.

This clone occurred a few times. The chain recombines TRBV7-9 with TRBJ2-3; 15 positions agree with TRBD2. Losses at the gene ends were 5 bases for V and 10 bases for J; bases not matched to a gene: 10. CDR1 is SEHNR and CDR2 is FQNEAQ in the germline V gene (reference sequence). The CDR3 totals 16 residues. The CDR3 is CASSEGLAGGLAAQYF. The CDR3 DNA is TGTGCCAGCAGCGAGGGACTAGCGGGAGGACTAGCCGCGCAGTATTTT.

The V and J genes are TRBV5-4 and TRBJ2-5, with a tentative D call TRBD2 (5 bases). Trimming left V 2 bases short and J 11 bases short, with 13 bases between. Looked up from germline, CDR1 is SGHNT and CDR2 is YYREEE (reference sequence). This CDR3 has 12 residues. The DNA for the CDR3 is TGTGCCAGCAGCTTCGGGGTGAATGAGCAGTACTTC. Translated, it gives CASSFGVNEQYF.

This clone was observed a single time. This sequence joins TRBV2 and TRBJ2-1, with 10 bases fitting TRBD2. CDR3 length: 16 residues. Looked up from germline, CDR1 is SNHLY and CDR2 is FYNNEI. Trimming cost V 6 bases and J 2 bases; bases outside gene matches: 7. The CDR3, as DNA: TGTGCCAGCAGCAATACACTAGCGGGAACCTACAATGAGCAGTTCTTC. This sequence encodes CASSNTLAGTYNEQFF.